A single sample gave rise to the 26 T cell receptor beta chains below, sequenced in a study of blood T cell repertoires in COVID-19. Sequencing used immunoSEQ multiplex PCR; TCRdb keeps in-frame clones, though not all of them. The repertoire consists of some 59,000 clones, with about nine tenths occurring once and the leading ten covering roughly 1.6%. Source material: peripheral blood. Receptors originate from a man between 60 and 75 years old with acute or convalescent COVID-19.

This CDR3 is CAISESPDRVSNEQFF. CDR3 sequence (DNA): TGTGCCATCAGTGAGTCCCCGGACAGGGTGTCGAATGAGCAGTTCTTC. The genes are TRBV10-3 and TRBJ2-1; TRBD1 matches 8 bases. From germline, CDR1 is ENHRY and CDR2 SYGVKD. V was pared by 0 bases and J by 7 bases, with 8 bases of the junction left unmatched. This CDR3 has 16 residues.

The V and J genes are TRBV5-8 and TRBJ1-4; maybe TRBD1 (5 bases). V was pared by 5 bases and J by 0 bases, with 11 bases between. The germline V gene encodes CDR1 SGHTS and CDR2 YDEGEE. CDR3 size: 15 residues. DNA for the CDR3: TGTGCCAGCAGTTGGGGGGAGGCAACTAATGAAAAACTGTTTTTT. This sequence encodes CASSWGEATNEKLFF.

The V and J genes are TRBV9 and TRBJ1-2; TRBD1 is a possible D gene (5 bases). Deletions cut 3 bases from V and 4 bases from J, with 7 bases between. This CDR3 spans 12 amino acids. CDR1 and CDR2 (germline): SGDLS, YYNGEE. Here the CDR3 reads CASSADSYGYTF. The CDR3 DNA sequence: TGTGCCAGCAGCGCAGACAGCTATGGCTACACCTTC.

This chain uses TRBV12-5 with TRBJ2-3, with 10 bases lining up with TRBD2. CDR1 and CDR2 from the germline V gene are LGHNT and FRNRAP. The CDR3 covers 15 residues. Losses at the gene ends were 5 bases for V and 2 bases for J; bases not matched to a gene: 4. For the CDR3, the DNA is TGTGCTAGTGGTACTAGCGGGGCCCCCACAGATACGCAGTATTTT. Translated: CASGTSGAPTDTQYF.

This sequence joins TRBV2 and TRBJ2-2; 8 nucleotides align to TRBD2. The V and J ends lost 4 bases and 7 bases, in that order; junction bases with no gene match: 11. The CDR3 extends over 16 amino acids. Germline CDR1 and CDR2: SNHLY and FYNNEI. The CDR3 reads CASSGERGLRGGELFF. The CDR3 bases are TGTGCCAGCAGTGGCGAGCGGGGGCTCCGAGGCGGGGAGCTGTTTTTT. Together with reference TRBV2 and TRBJ2-2, the CDR3 gives the full variable domain: EPEVTQTPSHQVTQMGQEVILRCVPISNHLYFYWYRQILGQKVEFLVSFYNNEISEKSEIFDDQFSVERPDGSNFTLKIRSTKLEDSAMYFCASSGERGLRGGELFFGEGSRLTVL.

The V gene is TRBV10-3, the J gene TRBJ1-1, with 7 nucleotides matching TRBD1. CDR1 is ENHRY and CDR2 is SYGVKD in the germline V gene. The CDR3 consists of 13 residues. V trimming: 7 bases; J trimming: 3 bases; junction bases outside the gene matches: 5. In DNA form, the CDR3 reads TGTGCCATCATCAGACAGGGTGACACTGAAGCTTTCTTT. Its translation is CAIIRQGDTEAFF.

The chain combines TRBV5-1 with TRBJ1-4; no clear D gene. The V end was cut by 0 bases, the J end by 12 bases, with 12 bases between. The germline CDR1 and CDR2 sequences are SGHRS and YFSETQ. CDR3 length equals 13 residues. The CDR3 DNA is TGCGCCAGCAGCTTGGGGATGTTGGGAGAACTGTTTTTT. Its translation: CASSLGMLGELFF.

The rearrangement links TRBV4-1 to TRBJ1-6; TRBD1 matches 7 bases. The junction had 11 bases not matched to a gene; V was cut back by 4 bases and J by 17 bases. Germline V CDR1 and CDR2: MGHRA, YSYEKL. This CDR3 comprises 13 residues. The DNA for the CDR3 is TGCGCCAGCAGCCCCGGGACAGACGCTAAAATCCACTTT. Amino acid sequence: CASSPGTDAKIHF.

This chain connects TRBV4-2 to TRBJ1-2, with 12 positions matching TRBD1. With V trimmed by 4 bases and J by 8 bases, 14 bases remained unmatched. Per the germline V gene, CDR1 is LGHNA and CDR2 is YNFKEQ. CDR3 size: 17 residues. The DNA of the CDR3 is TGTGCCAGCAGCCGCACGGGTGGGGACAGGGGGCCTGAGGGCTACACCTTC. Translation gives CASSRTGGDRGPEGYTF.

This chain connects TRBV3-1 (or the pseudogene TRBV3-2) to TRBJ1-2; D gene ambiguous. CDR3 length: 12 amino acids. V was cut by 1 base and J by 7 bases, with 7 bases left in between. Germline CDR1 LGHDT, CDR2 YNNKEL (reference sequence). The CDR3 is CASSQASRGYTF. DNA of the CDR3: TGTGCCAGCAGCCAAGCCTCCCGTGGCTACACCTTC.

The rearrangement links TRBV6-5 to TRBJ2-7; 11 bases are a match to TRBD1. The V gene's germline CDR1 is MNHEY and CDR2 SVGAGI. This CDR3 is 15 amino acids long. Trimming removed 6 bases from V and 4 bases from J; junction bases left unmatched: 8. The CDR3 protein is CASSRTGQGGYEQYF. The CDR3 DNA follows: TGTGCCAGCAGCCGTACGGGACAGGGGGGGTACGAGCAGTACTTC.

The chain is built from TRBV7-9 and TRBJ1-5, with D unclear. The germline V and J ends were trimmed by 5 bases and 1 base, with 9 bases remaining between them. Germline CDR1 and CDR2: SEHNR and FQNEAQ (reference sequence). The CDR3 has 14 residues. CDR3 loop: CASSPSQSNQPQHF. As DNA, the CDR3 is TGTGCCAGCAGCCCCAGTCAAAGCAATCAGCCCCAGCATTTT.

The chain employs TRBV3-1 (or the pseudogene TRBV3-2) and TRBJ1-6, with D perhaps TRBD1 (6 bases). From germline, CDR1 is LGHDT and CDR2 YNNKEL (reference sequence). This CDR3 has 17 amino acids. V was trimmed by 3 bases and J by 7 bases, leaving 19 bases between them. In DNA form, the CDR3 reads TGTGCCAGCAGCCAGGGGGGGGGCAGGGCGGTGAATTCACCCCTCCACTTT. Residues: CASSQGGGRAVNSPLHF.

This chain links TRBV11-2 with TRBJ2-7; tentatively, D is TRBD2 (6 bases). Germline CDR1 is SGHAT and CDR2 is FQNNGV. There are 14 residues in the CDR3. Trimming left V 1 base short and J 5 bases short, with 12 bases between. As DNA, the CDR3 is TGTGCCAGCAGCTTAGCTTCCGGGGGTGACGAGCAGTACTTC. Translated, it gives CASSLASGGDEQYF.

The genes are TRBV5-4 and TRBJ2-3; TRBD2 might be the D (6 bases). The germline gives CDR1 SGHNT, CDR2 YYREEE (reference sequence). The CDR3 is 13 amino acids. V was trimmed by 6 bases and J by 7 bases, leaving 15 bases between them. The CDR3 region has the DNA TGTGCCAGCACCTCTTTGGGGGGAAATACGCAGTATTTT. Its protein product is CASTSLGGNTQYF.

CDR3 sequence reads: CASRDRAGANVLTF. CDR3 nucleotide sequence: TGTGCCAGCCGCGACAGGGCTGGGGCCAACGTCCTGACTTTC. This chain links TRBV19 with TRBJ2-6, with 7 bases identical to TRBD1. The junction had 4 bases not matched to a gene; V was cut back by 9 bases and J by 2 bases. From germline, CDR1 is LNHDA and CDR2 SQIVND (reference sequence). This CDR3 has 14 residues.

The chain couples TRBV24-1 to TRBJ1-1; no clear D. Germline V lookup: CDR1 KGHDR, CDR2 SFDVKD. V lost 7 bases to trimming and J lost 0 bases, with 8 bases between them. This CDR3 is built from 13 residues. DNA for the CDR3: TGTGCCACCAGGGAACAGATGAACACTGAAGCTTTCTTT. Amino acids: CATREQMNTEAFF.

The rearrangement links TRBV5-5 to TRBJ2-3; 13 positions agree with TRBD2. The trim removed 3 bases at V and 6 bases at J, leaving 7 bases unmatched. CDR1 is SGHKS and CDR2 is YYEKEE in the germline V gene (reference sequence). This CDR3 has 16 amino acids. The CDR3 region is CASSSQLAGGADTQYF. DNA for the CDR3: TGTGCCAGCAGCTCCCAACTAGCGGGGGGGGCGGATACGCAGTATTTT.

The chain joins TRBV19 to TRBJ1-6, with 9 bases matching TRBD1. Trimming cost V 8 bases and J 5 bases; bases outside gene matches: 1. The CDR3 contains 13 residues. CDR1 is LNHDA and CDR2 is SQIVND in the germline V gene (reference sequence). CDR3 nucleotides: TGTGCCAGTCGGGACAGGGATAATTCACCCCTCCACTTT. As protein: CASRDRDNSPLHF.

The chain employs TRBV29-1 and TRBJ1-1; 10 bases are a match to TRBD1. J gave up 2 bases and V 8 bases, and 17 bases lay outside the gene matches. The germline CDR1 and CDR2 sequences are SQVTM and ANQGSEA. The CDR3 extends over 17 amino acids. CDR3 region: CSPMLAGQGFFNTEAFF. The DNA of the CDR3 is TGCAGCCCGATGTTGGCGGGACAGGGGTTTTTCAACACTGAAGCTTTCTTT.

V is TRBV10-3 and J is TRBJ1-6; weak D call: TRBD1 (5 bases). The germline V gene encodes CDR1 ENHRY and CDR2 SYGVKD. CDR3 length equals 15 residues. Between the trimmed V and J ends, which lost 4 bases and 10 bases, there was a span of 17 bases. In DNA form, the CDR3 reads TGTGCCATCAGTGGGGCTCAGGGTGGTCCATCACCCCTCCACTTT. It encodes CAISGAQGGPSPLHF.

The chain links TRBV5-1 to TRBJ2-3; TRBD1 agrees at 11 bases. The CDR3 has 16 amino acids. With V trimmed by 1 base and J by 1 base, 2 bases remained unmatched. Germline V CDR1 and CDR2: SGHRS, YFSETQ. The CDR3 reads CASSLRGQGGTDTQYF. CDR3 sequence (DNA): TGCGCCAGCAGCTTGCGGGGACAGGGGGGCACAGATACGCAGTATTTT.

The chain has TRBV5-4 and TRBJ1-2; weak D call: TRBD1 (5 bases). Germline CDR1 and CDR2: SGHNT and YYREEE (reference sequence). Trimming took off 2 bases at V and 1 base at J, with 12 bases between the two ends. The CDR3 totals 15 residues. Written as DNA, the CDR3 is TGTGCCAGCAGCTTCACAACAGGCAATAACTATGGCTACACCTTC. Amino acids: CASSFTTGNNYGYTF.

V usage is TRBV30 and J usage is TRBJ2-2; no clear D. Trimming shortened V by 0 bases and J by 7 bases, and 9 bases separated the two germline ends. From germline, CDR1 is GTSNPN and CDR2 SVGIG (reference sequence). This CDR3 is built from 13 residues. Written as DNA, the CDR3 is TGTGCCTGGAGTGTCATAGAAAACGGGGAGCTGTTTTTT. Translated: CAWSVIENGELFF.

The chain joins TRBV19 to TRBJ2-7; tentatively, D is TRBD1 (6 bases). Germline V gene sequence: CDR1 LNHDA, CDR2 SQIVND (reference sequence). The CDR3 extends over 13 amino acids. V was shortened by 3 bases and J by 4 bases, with 10 bases between the two germline ends. CDR3 coding DNA: TGTGCCAGTAGTATTACAGGGAAATACGAGCAGTACTTC. Protein product: CASSITGKYEQYF.

CDR3 sequence (DNA): TGTGCCAGCAGGGACCTCGGGACAGGCAATTACGAGCAGTACTTC. Translated: CASRDLGTGNYEQYF. The chain couples TRBV6-5 to TRBJ2-7; TRBD1 aligns across 8 bases. From germline, CDR1 is MNHEY and CDR2 SVGAGI. The CDR3 runs 15 residues. V was pared by 6 bases and J by 4 bases, with 11 bases of the junction left unmatched.